The 30 T cell receptor beta chains given below trace back to one sample, sequenced in a study of radiotherapy plus CTLA-4 blockade in lung cancer. Produced via immunoSEQ multiplex PCR; TCRdb's table is partial and in-frame only. The table records 39,000 or so clones, about 68% of them present only once. The sequenced sample was peripheral blood, obtained from a patient treated with radiotherapy plus ipilimumab. Receptor source: a human donor with non-small cell lung cancer who had stable disease on radiotherapy plus ipilimumab.

CDR3: CASSGRRQTQYF. The CDR3 DNA is TGTGCCAGCAGCGGCCGGCGGCAGACCCAGTACTTC. The chain links TRBV7-6 to TRBJ2-5, with D unresolved. From germline, CDR1 is SGHVS and CDR2 FNYEAQ. The CDR3 runs to 12 residues. V lost 5 bases and J 6 bases, leaving 10 bases between the germline ends. Drawing the rest from reference TRBV7-6 and TRBJ2-5, the complete variable domain is GAGVSQSPRYKVTKRGQDVALRCDPISGHVSLYWYRQALGQGPEFLTYFNYEAQQDKSGLPNDRFSAERPEGSISTLTIQRTEQRDSAMYRCASSGRRQTQYFGPGTRLLVL.

V is TRBV11-2 and J is TRBJ2-5; the match to TRBD1 covers 7 bases. This CDR3 has 13 amino acids. Germline V lookup: CDR1 SGHAT, CDR2 FQNNGV. Unmatched junction bases numbered 12, after V lost 5 bases and J lost 12 bases. The CDR3 is CASSHTGTEPEYF. The CDR3 nucleotides read TGTGCCAGCAGCCACACCGGGACAGAGCCGGAGTACTTC.

The rearrangement uses TRBV28 and TRBJ1-5, with 7 bases that match TRBD1. This CDR3 has 16 residues. J gave up 9 bases and V 7 bases, and 18 bases lay outside the gene matches. Germline V gives CDR1 MDHEN, CDR2 SYDVKM. The CDR3 DNA reads as TGTGCCAGCAACGTTTACCACACAGGGGCCGCGGGGCCCCAGCATTTT. As protein: CASNVYHTGAAGPQHF.

The chain joins TRBV15 to TRBJ1-1, with a possible D match to TRBD1 (6 bases). The V end lost 3 bases, the J end lost 8 bases, and 13 bases lay between the germline ends. The CDR3 has 13 residues. Germline V gives CDR1 LNHNV, CDR2 YYDKDF (reference sequence). CDR3 region: CATSSKLGQEAFF. The CDR3 DNA follows: TGTGCCACCAGCAGTAAATTAGGACAGGAAGCTTTCTTT.

The chain carries TRBV5-1 and TRBJ2-7; D gene unclear. This CDR3 spans 12 amino acids. V lost 0 bases and J 3 bases, leaving 4 bases between the germline ends. CDR1 is SGHRS and CDR2 is YFSETQ in the germline V gene. The CDR3, as DNA: TGCGCCAGCAGCTTGGAAGGCTACGAGCAGTACGTC. Protein product: CASSLEGYEQYV.

The CDR3 spells CASRSSGTNNSPLHF. The CDR3 DNA follows: TGCGCCAGCAGGAGTAGCGGGACAAATAATTCACCCCTCCACTTT. The J gene is TRBJ1-6, the V gene TRBV5-1, with D tentatively TRBD1 (6 bases). The CDR3 covers 15 residues. With 5 bases removed from V and 5 bases from J, the gap between germline ends came to 14 bases. The germline V gene encodes CDR1 SGHRS and CDR2 YFSETQ.

This chain joins TRBV6-6 and TRBJ1-1; D not certain. The V end was cut by 0 bases, the J end by 0 bases, with 2 bases between. This CDR3 region has 13 residues. In germline, CDR1 is MNHNY, CDR2 SVGAGI (reference sequence). CDR3 residues: CASSYSMNTEAFF. The CDR3 DNA follows: TGTGCCAGCAGTTACTCCATGAACACTGAAGCTTTCTTT.

The chain combines TRBV5-1 with TRBJ2-2, with D hard to call. The V gene's germline CDR1 is SGHRS and CDR2 YFSETQ. This CDR3 spans 18 amino acids. With 4 bases removed from V and 1 base from J, the gap between germline ends came to 20 bases. CDR3 sequence reads: CASSHPTAPRLNTGELFF. The CDR3 bases are TGCGCCAGCAGCCACCCGACGGCTCCGCGCCTGAACACCGGGGAGCTGTTTTTT.

V is TRBV7-3 and J is TRBJ2-1; no clear D. The ends were cut back, 2 bases at V and 2 bases at J, with 7 bases in the middle. The CDR3 is made up of 14 amino acids. CDR1 is SGHTA, CDR2 FQGTGA, per germline. The CDR3: CASSLGPPYNEQFF. CDR3 nucleotides: TGTGCCAGCAGCTTAGGGCCCCCCTACAATGAGCAGTTCTTC.

The rearrangement links TRBV19 to TRBJ2-5; tentative D call: TRBD2 (5 bases). Germline V gene data show CDR1 as LNHDA and CDR2 as SQIVND (reference sequence). The CDR3 consists of 15 residues. The V gene lost 4 bases and the J gene lost 5 bases, with 17 bases spanning the gap. The CDR3 protein is CASSRVNREWETQYF. CDR3 sequence (DNA): TGTGCCAGTAGTAGGGTAAATAGGGAGTGGGAGACCCAGTACTTC. The full variable domain, its missing parts supplied by reference TRBV19 and TRBJ2-5, is DGGITQSPKYLFRKEGQNVTLSCEQNLNHDAMYWYRQDPGQGLRLIYYSQIVNDFQKGDIAEGYSVSREKKESFPLTVTSAQKNPTAFYLCASSRVNREWETQYFGPGTRLLVL.

The chain carries TRBV11-2 and TRBJ2-7; D unclear. CDR3 length: 14 amino acids. Germline assignment: CDR1 SGHAT and CDR2 FQNNGV. Trimming removed 1 base from V and 2 bases from J, with 9 bases in between. The CDR3 spells CASSLARLPYEQYF. CDR3 nucleotide sequence: TGTGCCAGCAGCTTAGCAAGACTGCCCTACGAGCAGTACTTC.

V gene TRBV5-1 combines with J gene TRBJ2-4; 9 nucleotides align to TRBD1. The CDR3 has 16 amino acids. Unmatched junction bases numbered 6, after V lost 2 bases and J lost 3 bases. In germline, CDR1 is SGHRS, CDR2 YFSETQ. The CDR3 DNA sequence: TGCGCCAGCAGCTTAGCGCCGGGACAGGGCAAAAACATTCAGTACTTC. Translation gives CASSLAPGQGKNIQYF.

This clone is termed medium-sized. V and J are TRBV2 and TRBJ1-5; TRBD1 is a possible D gene (6 bases). The ends were cut back, 7 bases at V and 1 base at J, with 8 bases in the middle. This CDR3 has 13 amino acids. Germline assignment: CDR1 SNHLY and CDR2 FYNNEI. The CDR3 reads CASKGGSNQPQHF. The DNA of the CDR3 is TGTGCCAGCAAGGGGGGAAGCAATCAGCCCCAGCATTTT.

The chain joins TRBV30 to TRBJ1-2, with D unclear. Germline CDR1 reads GTSNPN; CDR2 reads SVGIG (reference sequence). Trimming removed 2 bases at V and 4 bases at J, with 14 bases between. The CDR3 contains 14 residues. Here the CDR3 reads CAWSRTVDPYGYTF. The CDR3 nucleotides are TGTGCCTGGAGTCGGACTGTCGACCCCTATGGCTACACCTTC.

The chain recombines TRBV7-9 with TRBJ2-2, with 14 nucleotides matching TRBD2. J lost 6 bases, V lost 4 bases, and 1 base had no gene match. CDR3 length equals 15 residues. The V gene's germline CDR1 is SEHNR and CDR2 FQNEAQ (reference sequence). The CDR3 sequence: CASSSGLAGAGELFF. CDR3 nucleotides: TGTGCCAGCAGCTCGGGACTAGCGGGGGCCGGGGAGCTGTTTTTT.

The J gene is TRBJ1-5, the V gene TRBV6-5; 9 bases match TRBD1. The CDR3 consists of 14 residues. Germline assignment: CDR1 MNHEY and CDR2 SVGAGI. V dropped 4 bases and J dropped 5; count of bases not matched to a gene: 3. CDR3 in amino acids: CASSLGQGHQPQHF. In DNA form, the CDR3 reads TGTGCCAGCAGTTTGGGACAGGGTCATCAGCCCCAGCATTTT.

V and J are TRBV29-1 and TRBJ1-2; tentatively, D is TRBD1 (5 bases). The V gene lost 8 bases and the J gene lost 2 bases, with 12 bases spanning the gap. Germline V gene data show CDR1 as SQVTM and CDR2 as ANQGSEA. This CDR3 region has 12 residues. CDR3 residues: CSTQGENYGYTF. CDR3 DNA sequence: TGCAGCACTCAAGGGGAAAACTATGGCTACACCTTC. Filled out from reference TRBV29-1 and TRBJ1-2, the complete variable domain reads SAVISQKPSRDICQRGTSLTIQCQVDSQVTMMFWYRQQPGQSLTLIATANQGSEATYESGFVIDKFPISRPNLTFSTLTVSNMSPEDSSIYLCSTQGENYGYTFGSGTRLTVV.

This sequence joins TRBV4-2 and TRBJ1-1; 10 bases align to TRBD1. In germline, CDR1 is LGHNA, CDR2 YNFKEQ. This CDR3 region has 17 residues. The J segment lost 4 bases and the V segment lost 5 bases, leaving 13 bases of the junction unmatched. CDR3 in DNA: TGTGCCAGCAGCGACCGACAGGGGGCGATGGGGGGCACTGAAGCTTTCTTT. This codes for CASSDRQGAMGGTEAFF.

This clone was recorded only once. The CDR3 DNA follows: TGTGCCAGCAGCTTAGCTAGGGGGCAGAACACTGAAGCTTTCTTT. The encoded protein is CASSLARGQNTEAFF. The chain couples TRBV7-2 to TRBJ1-1, with 7 bases identical to TRBD1. The CDR3 length is 15 residues. J lost 1 base, V lost 0 bases, and 2 bases had no gene match. From germline, CDR1 is SGHTA and CDR2 FQGNSA.

The V and J genes are TRBV30 and TRBJ1-5, with D possibly being TRBD1 (6 bases). The CDR3 totals 14 residues. Germline V gene lookup returns CDR1 GTSNPN and CDR2 SVGIG (reference sequence). V dropped 1 base and J dropped 5 bases, with 12 bases sitting between them. The CDR3 DNA follows: TGTGCCTGGAGTGGCAGTCCAGGGGATCAGCCCCAGCATTTT. It encodes CAWSGSPGDQPQHF.

This clone was counted between two and nine times. In DNA form, the CDR3 reads TGTGCCAGTGCCCCTAGGGGGGTGAACACTGAAGCTTTCTTT. Its protein product is CASAPRGVNTEAFF. The chain carries TRBV19 and TRBJ1-1, with D tentatively TRBD1 (6 bases). Germline V gene lookup returns CDR1 LNHDA and CDR2 SQIVND (reference sequence). Trimming stripped 8 bases from V and 0 bases from J, with 13 bases between. The CDR3 has 14 amino acids.

This clone turned up a few times. This sequence joins TRBV7-9 and TRBJ1-1; D is unclear. This CDR3 is 13 amino acids long. The V gene's germline CDR1 is SEHNR and CDR2 FQNEAQ (reference sequence). V was cut by 1 base and J by 0 bases, with 3 bases left in between. The CDR3 loop reads CASSLDVNTEAFF. Written as DNA, the CDR3 is TGTGCCAGCAGCTTAGACGTGAACACTGAAGCTTTCTTT.

The chain couples TRBV18 to TRBJ1-2; possibly TRBD1 for D (6 bases). From germline, CDR1 is KGHSH and CDR2 LQKENI. V was clipped by 2 bases and J by 4 bases, with 20 bases between them. The CDR3 spans 17 residues. DNA of the CDR3: TGTGCCAGCTCACCAACACCCGTTGAGACAGGTGCCTATGGCTACACCTTC. This sequence encodes CASSPTPVETGAYGYTF.

The J gene is TRBJ1-2, the V gene TRBV2; TRBD1 might be the D (5 bases). The germline V gene has CDR1 SNHLY and CDR2 FYNNEI. The CDR3 has 15 amino acids. The ends were cut back, 8 bases at V and 9 bases at J, with 25 bases in the middle. The CDR3 reads CASVPFAGVDVSYTF. Written as DNA, the CDR3 is TGTGCCAGCGTTCCTTTTGCGGGGGTCGACGTAAGCTACACCTTC.

This clone was seen more than once but under ten times. V and J are TRBV5-5 and TRBJ1-5, with 7 bases matching TRBD1. CDR1 is SGHKS and CDR2 is YYEKEE in the germline V gene (reference sequence). With 0 bases clipped from V and 0 bases from J, the junction kept 3 bases outside the gene matches. The length of the CDR3 is 16 residues. CDR3 residues: CASSLDDRVSNQPQHF. DNA of the CDR3: TGTGCCAGCAGCTTGGACGACAGGGTTAGCAATCAGCCCCAGCATTTT.

The DNA for the CDR3 is TGTGCCAGCGGAGGAAAGACAGGGGGCAATCAGCCCCAGCATTTT. This gives the protein CASGGKTGGNQPQHF. The chain uses TRBV6-1 and TRBJ1-5, with 8 bases matching TRBD1. Germline loops: CDR1 MNHNS, CDR2 SASEGT. The CDR3 covers 15 residues. V was pared by 8 bases and J by 2 bases, with 8 bases of the junction left unmatched.

V and J are TRBV11-3 and TRBJ2-1, with D maybe TRBD2 (6 bases). V was pared by 5 bases and J by 6 bases, with 17 bases between. Germline-derived CDR1 and CDR2 are SGHNT and YENEEA. This CDR3 spans 15 amino acids. CDR3 coding DNA: TGTGCCAGCAGCCGACGTTTCGCCGGGGGCAATGAGCAGTTCTTC. Translated, it gives CASSRRFAGGNEQFF.

The chain uses TRBV19 and TRBJ1-2; no firm D call. V gave up 4 bases and J gave up 0 bases, with 6 bases separating them. Germline-derived CDR1 and CDR2 are LNHDA and SQIVND (reference sequence). CDR3 length: 13 residues. As DNA, the CDR3 is TGTGCCAGTAGTAGCGGGACTAACTATGGCTACACCTTC. Translating gives CASSSGTNYGYTF.

The rearrangement uses TRBV5-1 and TRBJ1-2, with D tentatively TRBD1 (6 bases). Trimming left V 0 bases short and J 6 bases short, with 12 bases between. CDR3 size: 14 residues. Germline assignment: CDR1 SGHRS and CDR2 YFSETQ. CDR3 region: CASSLGSGVDGYTF. Here the CDR3 DNA reads TGCGCCAGCAGCTTGGGCTCAGGGGTTGATGGCTACACCTTC.

The J gene is TRBJ1-1, the V gene TRBV10-1; TRBD1 might be the D (6 bases). The CDR3 loop spans 13 amino acids. The V and J ends lost 5 bases and 0 bases respectively, with 7 bases between them. Germline values: CDR1 WNHNN, CDR2 SYGVQD (reference sequence). CDR3 sequence reads: CASSTGLNTEAFF. CDR3 DNA: TGCGCCAGCAGTACAGGGTTGAACACTGAAGCTTTCTTT.